Sequencing of this TCR beta chain was carried out in a study of blood T cell repertoires in COVID-19. As for the study in general: Collection of acute and convalescent COVID-19 samples took place in the United States, Italy and Spain. Sample material is recorded as cDNA or gDNA derived from T cells, B-cell-depleted T cells, or PBMCs.

Germline values: CDR1 SEHNR, CDR2 FQNEAQ (reference sequence). CDR3 size: 18 residues. Germline trimming cut 7 bases from V and 7 bases from J; bases unmatched to any gene: 17. The authors' processing: Nucleated cell number was recorded as an estimate derived from reference gene primer amplification. Repertoires were generated with immunoSEQ multiplex PCR, while TCRdb's copy carries only in-frame clones and drops some. V and J calls and clone size come straight from that table; D and trimming were deduced from the DNA. The profile shows around 130,000 clones, just under 80% of them singletons. The table lists this clone with a few counts.

This clonotype originated in a man aged 55 to 69 with active or convalescent COVID-19. The sequencing sample was made of peripheral blood. V and J are TRBV7-9 and TRBJ2-1, with 12 bases lining up with TRBD2. The CDR3 coding sequence is TGTGCCAGCACCCACCCCCCAAGACTAGCGGGAGTCAGGAATGAGCAGTTCTTC. This codes for CASTHPPRLAGVRNEQFF.